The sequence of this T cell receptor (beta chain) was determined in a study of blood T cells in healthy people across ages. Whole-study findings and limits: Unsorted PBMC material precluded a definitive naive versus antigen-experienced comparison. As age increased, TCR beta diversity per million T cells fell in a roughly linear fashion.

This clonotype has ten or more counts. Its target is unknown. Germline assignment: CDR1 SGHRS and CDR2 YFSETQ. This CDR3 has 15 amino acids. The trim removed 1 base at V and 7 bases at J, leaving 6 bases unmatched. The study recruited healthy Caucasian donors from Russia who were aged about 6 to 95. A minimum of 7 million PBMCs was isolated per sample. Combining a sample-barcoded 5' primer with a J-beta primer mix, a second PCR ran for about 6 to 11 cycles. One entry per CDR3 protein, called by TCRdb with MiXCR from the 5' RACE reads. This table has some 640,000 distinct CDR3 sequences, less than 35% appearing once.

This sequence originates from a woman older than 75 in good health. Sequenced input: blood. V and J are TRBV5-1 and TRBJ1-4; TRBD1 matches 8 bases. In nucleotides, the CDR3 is TGCGCCAGCAGCTTGAGAGGACAGGGTCGTGAAAAACTGTTTTTT. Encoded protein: CASSLRGQGREKLFF. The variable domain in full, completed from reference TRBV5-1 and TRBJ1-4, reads KAGVTQTPRYLIKTRGQQVTLSCSPISGHRSVSWYQQTPGQGLQFLFEYFSETQRNKGNFPGRFSGRQFSNSRSEMNVSTLELGDSALYLCASSLRGQGREKLFFGSGTQLSVL.